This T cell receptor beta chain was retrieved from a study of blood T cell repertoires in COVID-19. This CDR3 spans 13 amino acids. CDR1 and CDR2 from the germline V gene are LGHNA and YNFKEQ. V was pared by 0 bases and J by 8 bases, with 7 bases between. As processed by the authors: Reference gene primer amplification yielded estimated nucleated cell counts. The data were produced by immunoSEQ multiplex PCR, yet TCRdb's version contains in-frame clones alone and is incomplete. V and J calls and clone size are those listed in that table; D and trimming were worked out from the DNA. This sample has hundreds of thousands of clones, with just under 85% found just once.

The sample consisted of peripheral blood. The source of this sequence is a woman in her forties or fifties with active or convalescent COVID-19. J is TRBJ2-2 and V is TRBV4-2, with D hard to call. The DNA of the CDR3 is TGTGCCAGCAGCCAAGATCAGAGGGGGGAGCTGTTTTTT. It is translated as CASSQDQRGELFF.